The 30 T cell receptor beta chains listed next were all sequenced from one sample in a study of beta chain features in type 1 diabetes. Whole-study results and caveats: Researchers report that Type 1 diabetes patients had moderately but significantly shorter TCRB CDR3s across all four CD4+ subsets.

Their recognized antigens are unknown. Every bit of the isolated RNA underwent reverse transcription, so sequencing read expressed TCRB transcripts. Data came from immunoSEQ multiplex PCR; TCRdb stores just in-frame clones and leaves some out. This sample carries roughly 300,000 clones, approximately 9.9% of them seen once, and the ten largest clones take roughly 0.99%. The sequenced sample was central memory CD4+ T cells from blood. These receptors were obtained from a man aged 30 to 45 with type 1 diabetes.

This clone has a handful of counts. The CDR3 here is CASSEGLAGAKDTQYF. The CDR3 DNA reads TGTGCCAGCAGCGAAGGACTAGCGGGGGCGAAAGATACGCAGTATTTT. This sequence joins TRBV5-6 and TRBJ2-3, with TRBD2 matching over 13 bases. Per the germline V gene, CDR1 is SGHDT and CDR2 is YYEEEE. The CDR3 length is 16 residues. V lost 4 bases to trimming and J lost 5 bases; unmatched junction nucleotides: 7.

This clone was found many times. The chain employs TRBV29-1 and TRBJ2-1, with 8 positions matching TRBD1. V lost 7 bases and J lost 4; bases outside the gene matches: 3. The CDR3 spans 12 residues. The germline V gene encodes CDR1 SQVTM and CDR2 ANQGSEA. The CDR3 loop is CSGQGAYNEQFF. For the CDR3, the DNA is TGCAGCGGGCAGGGGGCGTACAATGAGCAGTTCTTC.

CDR3 nucleotides: TGCGCCAGCTCGAAATTGAGCGGGGGAATCACAGATACGCAGTATTTT. This gives the protein CASSKLSGGITDTQYF. The gene calls are TRBV5-1 and TRBJ2-3; 8 bases match TRBD2. V trimming: 7 bases; J trimming: 2 bases; junction bases outside the gene matches: 12. Germline V gives CDR1 SGHRS, CDR2 YFSETQ. CDR3 length: 16 residues.

This sequence joins TRBV18 and TRBJ1-5; 8 bases agree with TRBD1. After removal of 6 bases from V and 0 bases from J, the junction contained 7 bases not matched to a gene. The CDR3 covers 16 residues. The V gene's germline CDR1 is KGHSH and CDR2 LQKENI. The CDR3 DNA reads as TGTGCCAGCTCGCAAGACAGGGGCAATAGCAATCAGCCCCAGCATTTT. This translates into CASSQDRGNSNQPQHF.

The chain carries TRBV9 and TRBJ2-3, with 8 bases lining up with TRBD1. Looked up from germline, CDR1 is SGDLS and CDR2 is YYNGEE. Unmatched junction bases numbered 5, after V lost 3 bases and J lost 2 bases. The CDR3 runs 15 residues. The CDR3 DNA sequence: TGTGCCAGCAGCGCAGGACAGGGTTCCACAGATACGCAGTATTTT. This sequence encodes CASSAGQGSTDTQYF.

The chain couples TRBV5-1 to TRBJ1-2, with no clear D. The CDR3 is 15 residues long. The germline V and J ends were trimmed by 4 bases and 4 bases, with 17 bases remaining between them. The germline CDR1 and CDR2 sequences are SGHRS and YFSETQ. CDR3 loop: CASSREEGRGYGYTF. CDR3 DNA sequence: TGCGCCAGCAGCCGAGAGGAGGGCCGGGGCTATGGCTACACCTTC.

Only a few counts were recorded for this clone. The chain couples TRBV11-2 to TRBJ2-1, with D perhaps matching TRBD2 (6 bases). Per the germline V gene, CDR1 is SGHAT and CDR2 is FQNNGV. The CDR3 loop spans 14 amino acids. V lost 10 bases to trimming and J lost 0 bases, with 13 bases between them. CDR3 sequence reads: CATRRESSYNEQFF. The CDR3 coding sequence is TGTGCCACCAGACGGGAGAGCTCCTACAATGAGCAGTTCTTC.

With regard to this clone: The junction departs from the called germline gene at one end, perhaps through a read error. The chain carries TRBV15 and TRBJ1-2; D is perhaps TRBD1 (6 bases). The germline V gene has CDR1 LNHNV and CDR2 YYDKDF (reference sequence). CDR3 length: 13 amino acids. The chain's CDR3 is CATSRGHDTGPHF. The CDR3 bases are TGTGCCACCAGCAGGGGCCATGACACAGGGCCGCACTTC.

This clone showed up just a few times. The chain uses TRBV6-6 and TRBJ1-6, with 9 bases fitting TRBD1. The germline CDR1 and CDR2 sequences are MNHNY and SVGAGI (reference sequence). The CDR3 runs to 15 residues. V was clipped by 6 bases and J by 7 bases; unmatched bases: 7. CDR3 bases: TGTGCCAGCAGCCCAACCGGGACAGGGAATTCACCCCTCCACTTT. Translated: CASSPTGTGNSPLHF.

The chain is built from TRBV5-1 and TRBJ2-3; TRBD1 or TRBD2 may be the D gene (6 bases each). The CDR3 is made up of 14 amino acids. Germline loops: CDR1 SGHRS, CDR2 YFSETQ. Trimming shortened V by 2 bases and J by 2 bases, and 9 bases separated the two germline ends. Written as DNA, the CDR3 is TGCGCCAGCAGCTTTACGGGGGCCACAGATACGCAGTATTTT. Amino acids: CASSFTGATDTQYF.

This clone has a handful of counts. The chain joins TRBV7-2 to TRBJ2-7, with D possibly TRBD1 on 5 matching bases. The germline V gene encodes CDR1 SGHTA and CDR2 FQGNSA. This CDR3 is built from 17 residues. Trimming took off 5 bases at V and 2 bases at J, with 22 bases between the two ends. CDR3 sequence (DNA): TGTGCCAGCAGCCGTGCGGCAGGGCGGTATACCCCCTACGAGCAGTACTTC. It specifies CASSRAAGRYTPYEQYF. The full variable domain, in which reference TRBV7-2 and TRBJ2-7 provide the parts outside the CDR3, is GAGVSQSPSNKVTEKGKDVELRCDPISGHTALYWYRQSLGQGLEFLIYFQGNSAPDKSGLPSDRFSAERTGGSVSTLTIQRTQQEDSAVYLCASSRAAGRYTPYEQYFGPGTRLTVT.

V and J are TRBV18 and TRBJ2-3, with 7 bases fitting TRBD1. The germline CDR1 and CDR2 sequences are KGHSH and LQKENI. The CDR3 extends over 15 amino acids. The J segment lost 3 bases and the V segment lost 8 bases, leaving 11 bases of the junction unmatched. CDR3 sequence: CASNGPGTATDTQYF. The CDR3, as DNA: TGTGCCAGCAACGGTCCCGGGACAGCTACAGATACGCAGTATTTT.

This rearrangement joins TRBV7-2 to TRBJ1-2, with 9 nucleotides matching TRBD1. CDR3 length equals 13 residues. The germline gives CDR1 SGHTA, CDR2 FQGNSA. V trimming: 5 bases; J trimming: 5 bases; junction bases outside the gene matches: 3. CDR3 residues: CASSPGTGYGYTF. DNA for the CDR3: TGTGCCAGCAGCCCAGGGACAGGGTATGGCTACACCTTC.

This clone came up a few times. The chain carries TRBV19 and TRBJ2-3; 10 nucleotides line up with TRBD2. The J segment lost 8 bases and the V segment lost 4 bases, leaving 12 bases of the junction unmatched. The CDR3 sequence is 16 residues long. From germline, CDR1 is LNHDA and CDR2 SQIVND (reference sequence). The CDR3 protein is CASSSLAGARRVTQYF. The DNA of the CDR3 is TGTGCCAGTAGTAGTCTAGCGGGGGCCCGCCGCGTTACGCAGTATTTT.

The chain is built from TRBV4-3 and TRBJ2-2; D could derive from TRBD1 or TRBD2 (6 bases each). The length of the CDR3 is 15 residues. Germline V gene lookup returns CDR1 LGHNA and CDR2 YSLEER. Trimming removed 1 base from V and 5 bases from J, with 11 bases in between. CDR3 bases: TGCGCCAGCAGCCAAGGCACAGGGAGGACCGGGGAGCTGTTTTTT. Its protein is CASSQGTGRTGELFF.

The V gene is TRBV19, the J gene TRBJ1-2, with D unclear. In germline, CDR1 is LNHDA, CDR2 SQIVND (reference sequence). CDR3 length equals 12 residues. Trimming removed 2 bases at V and 8 bases at J, with 9 bases between. The CDR3 DNA reads as TGTGCCAGTAGTATACGGGCTGGAGGCTACACCTTC. Translating gives CASSIRAGGYTF.

This clone was seen at least ten times. The chain recombines TRBV28 with TRBJ2-3, with D tentatively TRBD2 (7 bases). This CDR3 spans 16 amino acids. Looked up from germline, CDR1 is MDHEN and CDR2 is SYDVKM. The ends were cut back, 7 bases at V and 5 bases at J, with 22 bases in the middle. DNA for the CDR3: TGTGCCAGCACCTCCTCGGGGAGGGGGGGACTAGATACGCAGTATTTT. Encoded protein: CASTSSGRGGLDTQYF.

V and J are TRBV4-3 and TRBJ2-3; unclear D gene. The CDR3 length is 14 residues. Trimming removed 3 bases at V and 6 bases at J, with 13 bases between. Germline V gene lookup returns CDR1 LGHNA and CDR2 YSLEER. The CDR3 DNA reads as TGCGCCAGCAGCCAGACCCGGGCGCCCGATACGCAGTATTTT. Translated, it gives CASSQTRAPDTQYF.

The J gene is TRBJ2-7, the V gene TRBV5-1; 11 bases fit TRBD2. The V gene end was trimmed by 5 bases and the J gene end by 0 bases; junction bases not matched to a gene: 10. The CDR3 contains 17 residues. CDR1 and CDR2 from the germline V gene are SGHRS and YFSETQ. CDR3 region: CASRTASGGPLSYEQYF. The CDR3 DNA is TGCGCCAGCAGGACAGCTAGCGGGGGGCCCCTCTCCTACGAGCAGTACTTC.

This clone turned up a few times. V and J are TRBV2 and TRBJ1-1; D uncertain. The germline V gene has CDR1 SNHLY and CDR2 FYNNEI. The CDR3 is 13 residues long. V gave up 6 bases and J gave up 8 bases, with 16 bases separating them. CDR3: CASRGDGYPEAFF. The CDR3 DNA sequence: TGTGCCAGCAGGGGAGACGGGTACCCCGAAGCTTTCTTT.

The V call is TRBV5-1, the J call TRBJ2-5; D is uncertain. This CDR3 spans 14 amino acids. Germline assignment: CDR1 SGHRS and CDR2 YFSETQ. Trimming shortened V by 3 bases and J by 4 bases, and 13 bases separated the two germline ends. The CDR3 loop reads CASSSKGSGETQYF. Written as DNA, the CDR3 is TGCGCCAGCAGCTCCAAGGGCAGTGGAGAGACCCAGTACTTC.

The chain carries TRBV7-2 and TRBJ2-1; a possible D gene is TRBD2 (5 bases). Germline CDR1 SGHTA, CDR2 FQGNSA. The CDR3 is 14 residues long. The V gene lost 5 bases and the J gene lost 2 bases, with 10 bases spanning the gap. CDR3 DNA sequence: TGTGCCAGCAGCCGGGCGGGCGCCTACAATGAGCAGTTCTTC. Encoded protein: CASSRAGAYNEQFF.

The chain joins TRBV27 to TRBJ1-2; weak D call: TRBD1 (5 bases). V was trimmed by 2 bases and J by 0 bases, leaving 10 bases between them. CDR1 is MNHEY and CDR2 is SMNVEV in the germline V gene (reference sequence). The CDR3 loop spans 15 amino acids. This chain's CDR3 is CASSLRGRANYGYTF. CDR3 coding DNA: TGTGCCAGCAGTTTAAGGGGCAGGGCTAACTATGGCTACACCTTC.

This clone was seen more than once but under ten times. V and J are TRBV5-6 and TRBJ1-5; TRBD1 might be the D (5 bases). In germline, CDR1 is SGHDT, CDR2 YYEEEE. The length of the CDR3 is 13 residues. With 7 bases removed from V and 2 bases from J, the gap between germline ends came to 10 bases. CDR3 loop: CASGRDGNQPQHF. The CDR3 nucleotides read TGTGCCAGCGGACGGGACGGCAATCAGCCCCAGCATTTT.

This clone was counted many times. V usage is TRBV4-3 and J usage is TRBJ2-6; tentative D call: TRBD1 (5 bases). V was clipped by 1 base and J by 9 bases, with 10 bases between them. CDR1 and CDR2 (germline): LGHNA, YSLEER. The length of the CDR3 is 14 residues. CDR3 in amino acids: CASSQAMGHNVLTF. CDR3 DNA: TGCGCCAGCAGCCAAGCCATGGGGCACAACGTCCTGACTTTC.

J is TRBJ2-7 and V is TRBV28; possible D gene TRBD1, 7 bases. The CDR3 runs 12 residues. Germline loops: CDR1 MDHEN, CDR2 SYDVKM. V was trimmed by 2 bases and J by 10 bases, leaving 12 bases between them. CDR3 sequence: CASSLAGTEQYF. Here the CDR3 DNA reads TGTGCCAGCAGTTTAGCGGGGACAGAACAGTACTTC.

The chain links TRBV28 to TRBJ2-5, with 14 bases identical to TRBD2. CDR3 size: 17 residues. Germline CDR1 reads MDHEN; CDR2 reads SYDVKM. V dropped 6 bases and J dropped 5; count of bases not matched to a gene: 11. CDR3: CASSRGLAGARYETQYF. CDR3 sequence (DNA): TGTGCCAGCAGCAGGGGACTAGCGGGGGCCCGTTACGAGACCCAGTACTTC.

The chain carries TRBV5-1 and TRBJ1-1; D remains ambiguous. The germline V gene encodes CDR1 SGHRS and CDR2 YFSETQ. V shed 0 bases and J shed 1 base, with 10 bases lying between them. The CDR3 covers 15 residues. The CDR3 region is CASSLGPGPNTEAFF. As DNA, the CDR3 is TGCGCCAGCAGCTTGGGCCCAGGACCGAACACTGAAGCTTTCTTT. Combining the CDR3 with reference TRBV5-1 and TRBJ1-1 gives the whole variable domain KAGVTQTPRYLIKTRGQQVTLSCSPISGHRSVSWYQQTPGQGLQFLFEYFSETQRNKGNFPGRFSGRQFSNSRSEMNVSTLELGDSALYLCASSLGPGPNTEAFFGQGTRLTVV.

Notes on this clone: Other DNA sequences in the same sample also yield this CDR3. The V and J genes are TRBV19 and TRBJ2-2; tentatively, D is TRBD1 or TRBD2 (5 bases each). V lost 9 bases, J lost 0 bases, and 11 bases lay in between. The germline gives CDR1 LNHDA, CDR2 SQIVND (reference sequence). This CDR3 is 14 amino acids long. The CDR3 sequence is CASGAGANTGELFF. DNA of the CDR3: TGTGCCAGCGGGGCCGGCGCGAACACCGGGGAGCTGTTTTTT.

This clone was seen many times. V and J are TRBV16 and TRBJ2-1; unclear D gene. This CDR3 has 12 residues. From germline, CDR1 is KGHSY and CDR2 FQNENV. V was clipped by 3 bases and J by 9 bases, with 9 bases between them. CDR3 DNA sequence: TGTGCCAGCAGCCATTTTGTGAGTGAGCAGTTCTTC. Amino acid sequence: CASSHFVSEQFF.